The source of this T cell receptor beta chain is a study of shared clonotypes between healthy human individuals. Study-wide points: Relative to clonotypes present in all four donors, those not shared had lower generation probabilities.

The CDR3 covers 16 residues. V gave up 4 bases and J gave up 4 bases; unmatched junction bases: 7. CDR1 is SGHVS, CDR2 FQNEAQ, per germline. An even split of each subset's genomic DNA across several immunoSEQ plates was performed. Data came from immunoSEQ multiplex PCR; TCRdb stores just in-frame clones and leaves some out. The repertoire holds hundreds of thousands of clones, with roughly 95% as singletons. In regard to this clone: Its specificity is not known.

The naive CD8 subset, CD45RO-negative cells positively selected for CCR7, excluded terminally differentiated effector memory CD45RA+ cells. The receptor's source is a woman under 40 in good health. Sequenced material: naive CD8+ T cells sorted from blood. The chain joins TRBV7-8 to TRBJ2-1; TRBD1 aligns across 10 bases. The CDR3 coding sequence is TGTGCCAGCAGCTCCCCAACGGGACAGGGGTACAATGAGCAGTTCTTC. It encodes CASSSPTGQGYNEQFF.